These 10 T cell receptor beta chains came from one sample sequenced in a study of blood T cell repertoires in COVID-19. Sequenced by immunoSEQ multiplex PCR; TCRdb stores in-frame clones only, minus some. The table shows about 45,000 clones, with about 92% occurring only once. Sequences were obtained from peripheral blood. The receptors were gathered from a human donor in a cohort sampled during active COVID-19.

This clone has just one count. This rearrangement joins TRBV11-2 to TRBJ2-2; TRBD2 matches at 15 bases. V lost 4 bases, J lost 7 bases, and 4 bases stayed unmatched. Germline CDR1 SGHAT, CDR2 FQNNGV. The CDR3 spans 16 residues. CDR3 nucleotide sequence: TGTGCCAGCAGCTCCGGACTAGCGGGGGGGATCGGGGAGCTGTTTTTT. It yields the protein CASSSGLAGGIGELFF.

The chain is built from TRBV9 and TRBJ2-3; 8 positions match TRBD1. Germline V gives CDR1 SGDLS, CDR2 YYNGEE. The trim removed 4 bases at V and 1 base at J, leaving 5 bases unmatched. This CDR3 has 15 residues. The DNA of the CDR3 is TGTGCCAGCAGCCTACGGACAGGGCGCACAGATACGCAGTATTTT. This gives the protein CASSLRTGRTDTQYF.

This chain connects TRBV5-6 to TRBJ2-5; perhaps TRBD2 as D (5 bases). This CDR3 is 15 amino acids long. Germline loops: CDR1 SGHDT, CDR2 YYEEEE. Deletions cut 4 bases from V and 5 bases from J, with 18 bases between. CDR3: CASSRFSAAAETQYF. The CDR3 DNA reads TGTGCCAGCAGCCGTTTCAGTGCAGCGGCGGAGACCCAGTACTTC.

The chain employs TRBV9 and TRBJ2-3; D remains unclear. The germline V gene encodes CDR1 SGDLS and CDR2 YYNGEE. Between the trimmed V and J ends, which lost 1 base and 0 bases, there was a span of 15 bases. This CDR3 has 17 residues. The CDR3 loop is CASSVSWAPYSTDTQYF. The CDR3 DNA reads TGTGCCAGCAGCGTAAGTTGGGCTCCCTATAGCACAGATACGCAGTATTTT.

CDR3 amino acids: CASSLVGRGDTQYF. The CDR3 DNA follows: TGTGCCAGCAGCTTGGTGGGTCGGGGGGATACGCAGTATTTT. The rearrangement joins TRBV5-4 to TRBJ2-3; a possible D gene is TRBD2 (6 bases). V lost 0 bases and J 6 bases, leaving 11 bases between the germline ends. The germline CDR1 and CDR2 sequences are SGHNT and YYREEE (reference sequence). The CDR3 sequence is 14 residues long.

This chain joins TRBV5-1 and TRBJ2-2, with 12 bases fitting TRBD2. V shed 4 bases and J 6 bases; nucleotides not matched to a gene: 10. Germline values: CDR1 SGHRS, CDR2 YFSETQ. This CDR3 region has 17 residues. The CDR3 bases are TGCGCCAGCAGCGGGCTGACTAGCGGGAGTATCCCCGGGGAGCTGTTTTTT. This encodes CASSGLTSGSIPGELFF.

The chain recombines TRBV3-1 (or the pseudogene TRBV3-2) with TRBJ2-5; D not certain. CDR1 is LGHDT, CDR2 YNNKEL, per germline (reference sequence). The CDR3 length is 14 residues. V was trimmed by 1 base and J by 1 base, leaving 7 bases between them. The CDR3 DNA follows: TGTGCCAGCAGCCAAGTGTCAGTCCAAGAGACCCAGTACTTC. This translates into CASSQVSVQETQYF.

The CDR3 loop is CASSTSGLYNEQFF. CDR3 in DNA: TGTGCCAGCAGCACAAGTGGACTCTACAATGAGCAGTTCTTC. The chain is built from TRBV6-2 or TRBV6-3 and TRBJ2-1, with D possibly being TRBD2 (5 bases). Germline assignment: CDR1 MNHEY and CDR2 SVGEGT. The CDR3 runs 14 residues. V shed 6 bases and J shed 3 bases, with 12 bases lying between them.

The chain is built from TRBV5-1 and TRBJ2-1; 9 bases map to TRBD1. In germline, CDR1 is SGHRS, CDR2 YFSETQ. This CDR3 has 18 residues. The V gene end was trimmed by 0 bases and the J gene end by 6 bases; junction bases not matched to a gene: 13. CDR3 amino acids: CASSLGSVGTGRPNEQFF. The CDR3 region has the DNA TGCGCCAGCAGCTTGGGCTCCGTGGGGACAGGGAGGCCCAATGAGCAGTTCTTC.

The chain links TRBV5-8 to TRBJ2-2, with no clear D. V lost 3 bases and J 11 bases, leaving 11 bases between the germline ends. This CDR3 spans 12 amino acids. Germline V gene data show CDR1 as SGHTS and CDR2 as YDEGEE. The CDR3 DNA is TGTGCCAGCAGCTCCAATCCGAGAGAGCTGTTTTTT. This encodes CASSSNPRELFF.